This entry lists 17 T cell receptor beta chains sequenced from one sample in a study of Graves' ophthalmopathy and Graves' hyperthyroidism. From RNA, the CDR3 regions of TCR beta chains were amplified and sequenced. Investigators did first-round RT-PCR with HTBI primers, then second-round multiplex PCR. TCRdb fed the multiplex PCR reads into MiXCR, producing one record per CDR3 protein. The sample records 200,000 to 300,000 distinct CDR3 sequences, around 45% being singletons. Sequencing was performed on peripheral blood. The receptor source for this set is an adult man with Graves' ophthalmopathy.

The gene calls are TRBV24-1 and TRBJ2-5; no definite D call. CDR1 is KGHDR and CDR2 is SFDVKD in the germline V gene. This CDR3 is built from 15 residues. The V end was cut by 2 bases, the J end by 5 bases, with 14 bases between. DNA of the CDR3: TGTGCCACCAGTGATTCGAGAGGCAGGCAGGAGACCCAGTACTTC. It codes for CATSDSRGRQETQYF.

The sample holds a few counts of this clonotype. CDR3 protein: CASSLGDSYYEQYF. Here the CDR3 DNA reads TGTGCCAGCAGTTTAGGGGACAGCTACTACGAGCAGTACTTC. The chain carries TRBV28 and TRBJ2-7; TRBD1 matches 7 bases. Germline CDR1 MDHEN, CDR2 SYDVKM. Unmatched junction bases numbered 4, after V lost 2 bases and J lost 3 bases. This CDR3 region has 14 residues.

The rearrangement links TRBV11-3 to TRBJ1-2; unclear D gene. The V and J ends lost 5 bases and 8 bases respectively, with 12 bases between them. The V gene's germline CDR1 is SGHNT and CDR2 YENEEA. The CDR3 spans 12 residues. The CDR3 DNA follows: TGTGCCAGCAGCCAAAATGTTGAAGGCTACACCTTC. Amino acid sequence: CASSQNVEGYTF.

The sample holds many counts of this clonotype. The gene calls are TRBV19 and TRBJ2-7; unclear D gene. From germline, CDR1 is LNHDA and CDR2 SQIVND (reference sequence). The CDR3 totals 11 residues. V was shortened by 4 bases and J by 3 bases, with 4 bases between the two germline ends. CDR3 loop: CASSTLYEQYF. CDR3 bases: TGTGCCAGTAGTACCCTCTACGAGCAGTACTTC.

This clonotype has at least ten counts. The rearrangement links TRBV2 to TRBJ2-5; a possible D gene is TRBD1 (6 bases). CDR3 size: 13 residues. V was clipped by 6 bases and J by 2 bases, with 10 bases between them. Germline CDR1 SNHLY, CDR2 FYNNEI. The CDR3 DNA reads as TGTGCCAGCAGGGGGACATCGCAAGAGACCCAGTACTTC. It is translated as CASRGTSQETQYF.

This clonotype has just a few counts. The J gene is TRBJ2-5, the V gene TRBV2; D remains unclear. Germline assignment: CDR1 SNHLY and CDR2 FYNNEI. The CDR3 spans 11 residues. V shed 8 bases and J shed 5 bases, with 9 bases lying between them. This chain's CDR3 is CASLLWETQYF. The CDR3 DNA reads TGTGCCAGCCTTCTTTGGGAGACCCAGTACTTC.

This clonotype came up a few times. The CDR3 protein is CASSLPSTGMSYEQYF. The CDR3 DNA reads as TGTGCCAGCAGCTTGCCCTCGACAGGGATGTCCTACGAGCAGTACTTC. The rearrangement joins TRBV7-9 to TRBJ2-7; 7 nucleotides match TRBD1. Unmatched junction bases numbered 9, after V lost 3 bases and J lost 1 base. The CDR3 sequence is 16 residues long. Germline V gene data show CDR1 as SEHNR and CDR2 as FQNEAQ (reference sequence).

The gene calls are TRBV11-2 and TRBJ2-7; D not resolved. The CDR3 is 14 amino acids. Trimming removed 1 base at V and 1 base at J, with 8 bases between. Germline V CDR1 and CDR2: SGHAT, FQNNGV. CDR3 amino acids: CASSLGSQSYEQYF. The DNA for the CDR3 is TGTGCCAGCAGCTTAGGATCGCAGTCCTACGAGCAGTACTTC. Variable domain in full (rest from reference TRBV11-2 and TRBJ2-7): EAGVAQSPRYKIIEKRQSVAFWCNPISGHATLYWYQQILGQGPKLLIQFQNNGVVDDSQLPKDRFSAERLKGVDSTLKIQPAKLEDSAVYLCASSLGSQSYEQYFGPGTRLTVT.

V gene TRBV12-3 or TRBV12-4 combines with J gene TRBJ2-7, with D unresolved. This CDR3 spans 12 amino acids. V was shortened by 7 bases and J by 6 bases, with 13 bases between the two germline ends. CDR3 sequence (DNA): TGTGCCAGCACCAACTTCGGGCGCGAGCAGTACTTC. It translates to CASTNFGREQYF.

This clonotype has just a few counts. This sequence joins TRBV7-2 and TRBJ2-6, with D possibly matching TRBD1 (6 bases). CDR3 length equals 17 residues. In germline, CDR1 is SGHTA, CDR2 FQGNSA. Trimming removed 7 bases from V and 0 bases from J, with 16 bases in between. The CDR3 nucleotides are TGTGCCAGCACCCCAGACAGGCGCCCCTCTGGGGCCAACGTCCTGACTTTC. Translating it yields CASTPDRRPSGANVLTF. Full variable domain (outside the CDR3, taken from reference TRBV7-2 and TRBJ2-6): GAGVSQSPSNKVTEKGKDVELRCDPISGHTALYWYRQSLGQGLEFLIYFQGNSAPDKSGLPSDRFSAERTGGSVSTLTIQRTQQEDSAVYLCASTPDRRPSGANVLTFGAGSRLTVL.

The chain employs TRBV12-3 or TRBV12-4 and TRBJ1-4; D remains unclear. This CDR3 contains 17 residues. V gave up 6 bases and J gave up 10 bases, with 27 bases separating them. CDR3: CASSPLPTRLAGGKLFF. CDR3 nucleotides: TGTGCCAGCAGCCCACTCCCCACAAGACTAGCGGGAGGAAAACTGTTTTTT.

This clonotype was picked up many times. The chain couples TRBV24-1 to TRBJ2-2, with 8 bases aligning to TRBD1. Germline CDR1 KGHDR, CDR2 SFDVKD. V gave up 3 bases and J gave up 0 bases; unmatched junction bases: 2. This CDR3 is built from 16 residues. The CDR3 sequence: CATSDATGANTGELFF. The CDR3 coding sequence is TGTGCCACCAGTGATGCGACAGGGGCGAACACCGGGGAGCTGTTTTTT.

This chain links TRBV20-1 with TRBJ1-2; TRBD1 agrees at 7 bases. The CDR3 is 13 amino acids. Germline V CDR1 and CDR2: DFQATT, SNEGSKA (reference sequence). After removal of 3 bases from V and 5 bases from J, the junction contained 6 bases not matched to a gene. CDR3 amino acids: CSARKGQLYGYTF. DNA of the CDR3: TGCAGTGCTAGGAAGGGACAGCTTTATGGCTACACCTTC.

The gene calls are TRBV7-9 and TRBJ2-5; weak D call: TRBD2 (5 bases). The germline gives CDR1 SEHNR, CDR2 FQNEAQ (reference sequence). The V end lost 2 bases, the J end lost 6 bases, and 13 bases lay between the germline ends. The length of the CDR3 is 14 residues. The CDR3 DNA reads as TGTGCCAGCAGCTTAAGTTACGGGAAAAAGACCCAGTACTTC. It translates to CASSLSYGKKTQYF.

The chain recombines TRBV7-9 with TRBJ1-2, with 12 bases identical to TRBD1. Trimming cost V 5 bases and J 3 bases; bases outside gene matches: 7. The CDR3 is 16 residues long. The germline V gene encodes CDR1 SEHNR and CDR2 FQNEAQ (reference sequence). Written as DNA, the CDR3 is TGTGCCAGCAGCACTAAGGGACAGGGGGCGGACTATGGCTACACCTTC. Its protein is CASSTKGQGADYGYTF.

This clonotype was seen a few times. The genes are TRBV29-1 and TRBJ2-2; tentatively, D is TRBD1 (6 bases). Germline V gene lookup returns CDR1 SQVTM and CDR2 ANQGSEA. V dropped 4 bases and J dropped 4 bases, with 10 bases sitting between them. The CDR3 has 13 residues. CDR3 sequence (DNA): TGCAGCGTTGGCCAGGGGTCCACCGGGGAGCTGTTTTTT. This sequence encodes CSVGQGSTGELFF.

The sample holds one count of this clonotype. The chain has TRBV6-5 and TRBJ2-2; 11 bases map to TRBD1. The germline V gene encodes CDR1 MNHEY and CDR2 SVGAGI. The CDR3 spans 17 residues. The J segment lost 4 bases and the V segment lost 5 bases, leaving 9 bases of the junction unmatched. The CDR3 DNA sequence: TGTGCCAGCAGTGCCCTTTGGACAGGGGGCCCCACCGGGGAGCTGTTTTTT. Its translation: CASSALWTGGPTGELFF.